This TCR beta chain is from a study of blood T cell repertoires in COVID-19. Study-level information: Nucleic acid was either cDNA or gDNA, and it came from T cells, B-cell-depleted T cells, or PBMCs.

In the original processing: Estimates of nucleated cell counts were drawn from the amplification of reference gene primers. Libraries were prepared by immunoSEQ multiplex PCR; TCRdb keeps only in-frame clonotypes and omits some of them. V, J and clone size derive from that table, while D and trimming were established from the DNA sequence. The table has some 200,000 clones, 85% to 90% seen once. This clone was detected once. In terms of age and location, participants ranged from roughly 18 to 90 years and lived in 24 US areas. Participants were placed into cohorts based on the clinical history they reported. Trimming took off 5 bases at V and 2 bases at J, with 15 bases between the two ends. Germline CDR1 is SSHAT and CDR2 is FNYEAQ (reference sequence). This CDR3 spans 15 amino acids.

The material sequenced was PBMCs or T cells enriched from blood (not recorded which). The TCR originated in a woman aged 18-29 years in a cohort exposed to, infected with or recovered from COVID-19 (not recorded which). The rearrangement uses TRBV7-7 and TRBJ2-5; D is uncertain. CDR3 sequence (DNA): TGTGCCAGCAGCACCAGGTTGGCAGGTCAAGAGACCCAGTACTTC. Translated: CASSTRLAGQETQYF.